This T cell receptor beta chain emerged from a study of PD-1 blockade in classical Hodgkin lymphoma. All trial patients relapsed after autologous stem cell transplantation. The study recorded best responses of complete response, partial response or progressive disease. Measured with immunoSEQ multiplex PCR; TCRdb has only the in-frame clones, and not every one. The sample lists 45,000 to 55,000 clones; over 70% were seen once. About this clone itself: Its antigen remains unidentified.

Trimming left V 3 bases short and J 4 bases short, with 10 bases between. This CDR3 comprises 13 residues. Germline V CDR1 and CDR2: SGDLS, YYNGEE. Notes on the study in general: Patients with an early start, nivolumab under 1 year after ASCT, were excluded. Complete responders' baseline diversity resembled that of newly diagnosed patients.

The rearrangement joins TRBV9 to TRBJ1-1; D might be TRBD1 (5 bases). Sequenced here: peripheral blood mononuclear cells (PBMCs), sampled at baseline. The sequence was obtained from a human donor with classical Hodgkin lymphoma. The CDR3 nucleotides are TGTGCCAGCAGCGGTTCTCAGGGCACTGAAGCTTTCTTT. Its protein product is CASSGSQGTEAFF.